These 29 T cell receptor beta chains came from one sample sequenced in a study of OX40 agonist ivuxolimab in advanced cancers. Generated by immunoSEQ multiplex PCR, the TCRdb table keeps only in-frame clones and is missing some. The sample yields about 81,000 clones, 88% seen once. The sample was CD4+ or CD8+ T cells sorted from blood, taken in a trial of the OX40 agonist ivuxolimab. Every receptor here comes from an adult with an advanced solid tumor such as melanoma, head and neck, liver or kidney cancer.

The CDR3: CASSPPTGQASDTQYF. The CDR3 DNA is TGTGCCAGCTCACCACCTACGGGACAGGCCTCAGATACGCAGTATTTT. The V call is TRBV18, the J call TRBJ2-3; 8 bases map to TRBD1. V was clipped by 0 bases and J by 4 bases; unmatched bases: 6. The germline V gene has CDR1 KGHSH and CDR2 LQKENI. The length of the CDR3 is 16 residues.

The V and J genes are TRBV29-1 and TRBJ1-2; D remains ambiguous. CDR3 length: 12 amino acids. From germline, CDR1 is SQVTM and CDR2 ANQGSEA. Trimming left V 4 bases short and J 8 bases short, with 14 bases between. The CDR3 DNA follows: TGCAGCGTTGGGGTCCCCAGGCAAGGCTACACCTTC. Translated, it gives CSVGVPRQGYTF.

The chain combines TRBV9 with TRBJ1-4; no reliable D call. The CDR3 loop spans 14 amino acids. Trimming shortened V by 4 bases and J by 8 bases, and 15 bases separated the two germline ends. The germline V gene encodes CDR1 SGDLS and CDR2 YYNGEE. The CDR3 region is CASSSQVVGEKLFF. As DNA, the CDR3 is TGTGCCAGCAGCTCCCAGGTTGTTGGAGAAAAACTGTTTTTT.

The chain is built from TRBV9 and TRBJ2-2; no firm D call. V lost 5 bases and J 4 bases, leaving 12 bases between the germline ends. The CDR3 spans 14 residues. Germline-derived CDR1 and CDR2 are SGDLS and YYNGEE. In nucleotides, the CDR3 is TGTGCCAGCAGTGCCCAGACCATCACCGGGGAGCTGTTTTTT. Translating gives CASSAQTITGELFF.

The chain's CDR3 is CASSLRGDRKQETQYF. The DNA of the CDR3 is TGCGCCAGCAGCTTGAGGGGAGACAGAAAACAAGAGACCCAGTACTTC. V and J are TRBV5-1 and TRBJ2-5; either TRBD1 or TRBD2 may supply D (5 bases each). Per the germline V gene, CDR1 is SGHRS and CDR2 is YFSETQ. The CDR3 is 16 amino acids. Trimming pared 1 base from V and 2 bases from J, leaving 15 bases between.

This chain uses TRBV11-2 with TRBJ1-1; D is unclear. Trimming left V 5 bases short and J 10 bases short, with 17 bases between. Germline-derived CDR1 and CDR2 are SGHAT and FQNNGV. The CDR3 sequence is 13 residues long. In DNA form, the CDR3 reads TGTGCCAGCAGCAATCGACCGGACTCTAGAGCTTTCTTT. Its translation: CASSNRPDSRAFF.

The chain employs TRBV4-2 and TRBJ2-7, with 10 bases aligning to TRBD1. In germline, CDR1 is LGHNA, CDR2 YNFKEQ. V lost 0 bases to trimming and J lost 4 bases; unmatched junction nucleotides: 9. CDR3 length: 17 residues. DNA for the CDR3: TGTGCCAGCAGCCAAGAAGCTCACCCGGGACAGGGGTACGAGCAGTACTTC. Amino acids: CASSQEAHPGQGYEQYF.

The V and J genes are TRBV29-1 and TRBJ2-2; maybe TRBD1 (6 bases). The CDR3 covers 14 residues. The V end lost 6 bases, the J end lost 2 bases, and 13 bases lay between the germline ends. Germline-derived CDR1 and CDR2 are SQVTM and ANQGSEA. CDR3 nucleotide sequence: TGCAGCGTCTCTCGGGACACAAACACCGGGGAGCTGTTTTTT. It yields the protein CSVSRDTNTGELFF.

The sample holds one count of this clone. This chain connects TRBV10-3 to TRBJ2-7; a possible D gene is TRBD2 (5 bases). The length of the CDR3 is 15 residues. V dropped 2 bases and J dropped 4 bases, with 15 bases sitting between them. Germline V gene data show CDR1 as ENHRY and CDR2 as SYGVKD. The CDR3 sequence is CAISEPTSGVYEQYF. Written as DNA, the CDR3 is TGTGCCATCAGTGAGCCAACTAGTGGCGTTTACGAGCAGTACTTC.

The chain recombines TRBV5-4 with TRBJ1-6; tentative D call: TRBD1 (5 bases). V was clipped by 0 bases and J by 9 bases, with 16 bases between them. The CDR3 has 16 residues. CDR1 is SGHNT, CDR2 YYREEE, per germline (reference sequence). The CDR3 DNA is TGTGCCAGCAGCTTGGCCGGCTTAGGCAGGGCTTCACCCCTCCACTTT. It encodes CASSLAGLGRASPLHF.

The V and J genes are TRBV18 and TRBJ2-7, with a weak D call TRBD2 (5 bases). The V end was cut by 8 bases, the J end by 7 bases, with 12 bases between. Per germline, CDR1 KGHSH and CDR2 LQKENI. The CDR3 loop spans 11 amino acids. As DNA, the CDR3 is TGTGCCAGCCAGAGCTCGGGGGAGCAGTACTTC. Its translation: CASQSSGEQYF.

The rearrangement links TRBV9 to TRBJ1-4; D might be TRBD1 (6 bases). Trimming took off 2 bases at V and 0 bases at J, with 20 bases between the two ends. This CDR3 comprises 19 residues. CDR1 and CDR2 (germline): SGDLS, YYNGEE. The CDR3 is CASSVREDRTTATNEKLFF. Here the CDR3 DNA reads TGTGCCAGCAGCGTGAGGGAAGACAGGACTACTGCAACTAATGAAAAACTGTTTTTT.

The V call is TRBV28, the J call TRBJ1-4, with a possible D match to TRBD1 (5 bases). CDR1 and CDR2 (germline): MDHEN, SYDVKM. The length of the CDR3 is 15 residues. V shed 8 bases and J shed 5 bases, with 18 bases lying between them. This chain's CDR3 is CASHPPGRLNEKLFF. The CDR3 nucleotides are TGTGCCAGCCACCCCCCGGGACGGTTGAATGAAAAACTGTTTTTT.

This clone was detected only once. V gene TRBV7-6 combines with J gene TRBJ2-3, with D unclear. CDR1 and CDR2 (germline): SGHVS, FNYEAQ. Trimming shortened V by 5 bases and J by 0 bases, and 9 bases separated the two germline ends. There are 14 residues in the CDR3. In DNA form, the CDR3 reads TGTGCCAGCAGCCCCCAGTGGAGCACAGATACGCAGTATTTT. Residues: CASSPQWSTDTQYF.

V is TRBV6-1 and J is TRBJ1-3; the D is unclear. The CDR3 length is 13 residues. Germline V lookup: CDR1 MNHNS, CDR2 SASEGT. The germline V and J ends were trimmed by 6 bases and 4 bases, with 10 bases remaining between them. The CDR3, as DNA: TGTGCCAGCAGCGCTTATAGGGGAAACACCATATATTTT. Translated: CASSAYRGNTIYF.

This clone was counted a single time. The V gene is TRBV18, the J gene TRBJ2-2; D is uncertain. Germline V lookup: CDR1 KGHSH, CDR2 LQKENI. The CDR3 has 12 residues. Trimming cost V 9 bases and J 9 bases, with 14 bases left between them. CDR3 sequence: CASSPGPRELFF. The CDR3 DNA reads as TGTGCCAGTTCCCCGGGCCCCCGGGAGCTGTTTTTT.

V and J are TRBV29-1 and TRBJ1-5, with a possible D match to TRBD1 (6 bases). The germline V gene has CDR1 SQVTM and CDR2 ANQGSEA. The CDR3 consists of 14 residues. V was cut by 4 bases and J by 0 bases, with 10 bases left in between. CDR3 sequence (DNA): TGCAGCGTTGCCCAGGGGAATAGCAATCAGCCCCAGCATTTT. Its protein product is CSVAQGNSNQPQHF.

The CDR3 loop reads CASSWRTKGGELFF. CDR3 sequence (DNA): TGTGCCAGCAGTTGGAGGACGAAGGGAGGGGAGCTGTTTTTT. The chain is built from TRBV27 and TRBJ2-2, with D possibly TRBD2 on 5 matching bases. Trimming removed 4 bases at V and 8 bases at J, with 14 bases between. This CDR3 is built from 14 residues. Germline values: CDR1 MNHEY, CDR2 SMNVEV (reference sequence).

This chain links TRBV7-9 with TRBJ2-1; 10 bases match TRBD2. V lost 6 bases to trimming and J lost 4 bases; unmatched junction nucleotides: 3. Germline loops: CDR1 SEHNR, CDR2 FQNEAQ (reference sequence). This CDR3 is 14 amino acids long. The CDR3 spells CASSPSGGYNEQFF. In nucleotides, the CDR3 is TGTGCCAGCAGTCCTAGCGGGGGTTACAATGAGCAGTTCTTC.

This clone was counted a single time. The CDR3 sequence: CASNRGLGQPQHF. The CDR3 DNA follows: TGTGCCAGCAATCGTGGCTTGGGTCAGCCCCAGCATTTT. The chain carries TRBV6-5 and TRBJ1-5; D not resolved. Between the trimmed V and J ends, which lost 7 bases and 6 bases, there was a span of 13 bases. This CDR3 is 13 amino acids long. Germline CDR1 and CDR2: MNHEY and SVGAGI.

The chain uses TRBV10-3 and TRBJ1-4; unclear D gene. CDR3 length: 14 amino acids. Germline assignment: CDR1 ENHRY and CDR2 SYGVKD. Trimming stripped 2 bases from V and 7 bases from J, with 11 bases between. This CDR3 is CAISEAPPGEKLFF. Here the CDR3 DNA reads TGTGCCATCAGTGAGGCGCCACCGGGTGAAAAACTGTTTTTT.

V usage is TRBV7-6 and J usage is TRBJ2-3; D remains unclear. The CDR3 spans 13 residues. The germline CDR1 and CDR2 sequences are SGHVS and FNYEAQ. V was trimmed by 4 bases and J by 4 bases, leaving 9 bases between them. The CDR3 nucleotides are TGTGCCAGCAGCTCAGCCCCTGCAGATACGCAGTATTTT. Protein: CASSSAPADTQYF.

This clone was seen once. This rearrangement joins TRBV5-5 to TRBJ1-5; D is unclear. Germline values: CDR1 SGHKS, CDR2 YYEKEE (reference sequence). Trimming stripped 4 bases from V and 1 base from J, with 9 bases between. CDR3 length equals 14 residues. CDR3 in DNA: TGTGCCAGCAGCCTCAGCTCAAGCAATCAGCCCCAGCATTTT. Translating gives CASSLSSSNQPQHF.

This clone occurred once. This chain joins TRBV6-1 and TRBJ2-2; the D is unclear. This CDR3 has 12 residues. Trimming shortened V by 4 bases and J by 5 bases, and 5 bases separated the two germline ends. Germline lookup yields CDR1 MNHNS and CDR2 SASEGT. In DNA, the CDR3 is TGTGCCAGCAGTGTGAGAACCGGGGAGCTGTTTTTT. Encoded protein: CASSVRTGELFF.

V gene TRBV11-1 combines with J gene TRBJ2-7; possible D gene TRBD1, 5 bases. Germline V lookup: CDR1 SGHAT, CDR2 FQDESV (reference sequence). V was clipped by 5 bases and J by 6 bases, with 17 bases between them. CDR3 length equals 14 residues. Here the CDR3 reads CASSGQGTLGEQYF. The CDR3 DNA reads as TGTGCCAGCAGCGGGCAGGGCACCCTAGGCGAGCAGTACTTC.

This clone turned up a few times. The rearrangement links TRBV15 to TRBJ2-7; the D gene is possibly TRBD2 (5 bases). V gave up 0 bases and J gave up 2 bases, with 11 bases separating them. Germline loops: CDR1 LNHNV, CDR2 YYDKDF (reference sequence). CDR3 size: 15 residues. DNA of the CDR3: TGTGCCACCAGCAGAGATTACGGGGATCCCTACGAGCAGTACTTC. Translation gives CATSRDYGDPYEQYF.

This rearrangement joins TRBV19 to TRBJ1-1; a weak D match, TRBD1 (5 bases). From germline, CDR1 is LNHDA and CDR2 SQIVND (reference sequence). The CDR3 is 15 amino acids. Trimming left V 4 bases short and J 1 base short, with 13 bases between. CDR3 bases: TGTGCCAGTAGTACCAACTGGGGCCCGAACACTGAAGCTTTCTTT. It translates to CASSTNWGPNTEAFF.

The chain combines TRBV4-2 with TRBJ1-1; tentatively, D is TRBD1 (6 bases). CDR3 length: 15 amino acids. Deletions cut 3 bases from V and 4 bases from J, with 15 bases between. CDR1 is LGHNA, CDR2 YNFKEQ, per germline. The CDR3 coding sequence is TGTGCCAGCAGCCACCGCCGGGGGCCGGGCACTGAAGCTTTCTTT. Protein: CASSHRRGPGTEAFF.

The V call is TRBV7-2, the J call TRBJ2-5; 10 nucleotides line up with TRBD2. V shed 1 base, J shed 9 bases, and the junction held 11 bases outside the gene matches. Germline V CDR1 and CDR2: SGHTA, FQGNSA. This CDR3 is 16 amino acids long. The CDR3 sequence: CASSLVSGGSSPAQYF. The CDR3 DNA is TGTGCCAGCAGCTTAGTTAGCGGGGGGTCCTCCCCGGCCCAGTACTTC.